A selection of T cell receptor beta chains follows, all from one sample in a study of T cells in Graves' hyperthyroidism and ophthalmopathy. Via MiXCR, TCRdb re-called the multiplex PCR reads, giving one row per CDR3 protein. The sample shows about 160,000 distinct CDR3 sequences, about 9% of them seen only once. The sequenced sample was blood. The source is a young woman with Graves' hyperthyroidism that later progressed to Graves' ophthalmopathy. Both conserved end residues are part of each CDR3. D genes are given only for firm matches. Not every row has a clone size; where given, it reads once, few, many or a size class.

.	16	TRBV4-2	TRBJ1-5	.	TGTGCCAGCAGTCCAGAAATACAAATGTCCAATCAGCCCCAGCATTTT	CASSPEIQMSNQPQHF
few	13	TRBV3-1	TRBJ1-3	.	TGTGCCGTATCAGGGAATTCGGGAAACACCATATATTTT	CAVSGNSGNTIYF
many	16	TRBV2	TRBJ1-2	TRBD1	TGTGCCAGCAGCCCCAGGGGACAGCCTGGTAACTATGGCTACACCTTC	CASSPRGQPGNYGYTF
many	12	TRBV7-9	TRBJ1-5	.	TGTGCCAGCAGCTCACAATACCAGCCCCAGCATTTT	CASSSQYQPQHF
many	15	TRBV7-2	TRBJ2-7	TRBD2	TGTGCCAGCAGCCCTAGCGGGGGGGCCGGCGACGAGCAGTACTTC	CASSPSGGAGDEQYF
.	13	TRBV12-3/TRBV12-4	TRBJ2-5	.	TGTGCCAGCAGTGACTCGAACGTAGGGACCCAGTACTTC	CASSDSNVGTQYF
many	12	TRBV28	TRBJ2-7	.	TGTGCCAGCAGTCCCAGGTTCTACGAGCAGTACTTC	CASSPRFYEQYF
many	14	TRBV20-1	TRBJ2-1	TRBD2	TGCAGTGCCCAATCTAGCGGACCCAACAATGAGCAGTTCTTC	CSAQSSGPNNEQFF
many	19	TRBV14	TRBJ2-1	TRBD2	TGTGCCAGCAGCCAAGTAGGCCTAGCGGGGGGATCATCCTACAATGAGCAGTTCTTC	CASSQVGLAGGSSYNEQFF
many	14	TRBV6-1	TRBJ1-6	.	TGTGCCAGCAGAGGGACGACGAGTAATTCACCCCTCCACTTT	CASRGTTSNSPLHF
many	14	TRBV10-3	TRBJ1-1	.	TGTGCCATCAGCCTCACCGAGATGAACACTGAAGCTTTCTTT	CAISLTEMNTEAFF
few	17	TRBV6-1	TRBJ2-3	TRBD2	TGTGCCAGCAGAGGACTAGCGGGGTTTTATGGCACAGATACGCAGTATTTT	CASRGLAGFYGTDTQYF
few	15	TRBV19	TRBJ2-1	TRBD2	TGTGCCAGTAGCATTACTAGCGGAGGAAACAATGAGCAGTTCTTC	CASSITSGGNNEQFF
few	14	TRBV15	TRBJ1-2	.	TGTGCCACCAGCTTAAGAGGGTCTAACTATGGCTACACCTTC	CATSLRGSNYGYTF
many	14	TRBV2	TRBJ1-5	.	TGTGCCACTACGATAGGGGGTCGGAATCAGCCCCAGCATTTT	CATTIGGRNQPQHF
many	14	TRBV20-1	TRBJ2-1	TRBD2	TGCAGTGCTAGAGACGGACTAGCGGGAGAGGAGCAGTTCTTC	CSARDGLAGEEQFF
.	11	TRBV5-1	TRBJ2-3	.	TGCGCCAGCAGAGGTTCAGATACGCAGTATTTT	CASRGSDTQYF
many	15	TRBV7-2	TRBJ1-3	.	TGTGCCAGCAGCTTGGCGGCTGTCTCTGGAAACACCATATATTTT	CASSLAAVSGNTIYF
many	14	TRBV6-1	TRBJ2-3	.	TGTGCCAGCTCGCCGTCCCATAGCACAGATACGCAGTATTTT	CASSPSHSTDTQYF
many	14	TRBV15	TRBJ2-7	.	TGTGCCACCAGCAGAGCGGGAAGGACCTACGAGCAGTACTTC	CATSRAGRTYEQYF
many	18	TRBV30	TRBJ1-5	.	TGTGCCTGGAGCTATTCAAGGGGGACTCTCACGGGCAATCAGCCCCAGCATTTT	CAWSYSRGTLTGNQPQHF
few	14	TRBV6-1	TRBJ2-1	TRBD1	TGTGCCAGCAGTCCCGGGACAGGGGGAAATGAGCAGTTCTTC	CASSPGTGGNEQFF
few	13	TRBV4-1	TRBJ2-7	.	TGCGCCAGCAGCCAACAAAACACAGGCGAGCAGTACTTC	CASSQQNTGEQYF
.	14	TRBV7-3	TRBJ2-3	.	TGTGCCAGCAGCTTAGACGGGGCCACAGATACGCAGTATTTT	CASSLDGATDTQYF
many	14	TRBV12-3/TRBV12-4	TRBJ2-1	.	TGTGCCAGCAGTTTAGGAGGCTCCTACAATGAGCAGTTCTTC	CASSLGGSYNEQFF
.	15	TRBV7-2	TRBJ1-3	.	TGTGCCAGCAGCTTACAGGGAGTGAGTGGAAACACCATATATTTT	CASSLQGVSGNTIYF
many	14	TRBV3-1	TRBJ2-7	.	TGTGCCAGCAGTGAAGCGGGACAGCCCTACGAGCAGTACTTC	CASSEAGQPYEQYF
many	16	TRBV3-1	TRBJ2-3	.	TGTGCCAGCAGCCAAGATCAGGGAGTCGTCACAGATACGCAGTATTTT	CASSQDQGVVTDTQYF
many	18	TRBV7-3	TRBJ2-5	TRBD2	TGTGCCAGCAGCCCCGCCGGGACTAGCGGGAGGATCGTTGAGACCCAGTACTTC	CASSPAGTSGRIVETQYF
many	13	TRBV28	TRBJ1-1	.	TGTGCCAGCAGCGCGACACCGAACACTGAAGCTTTCTTT	CASSATPNTEAFF
many	14	TRBV6-6	TRBJ1-1	.	TGTGCCAGCAGTTACTCGGACGGGGGCACTGAAGCTTTCTTT	CASSYSDGGTEAFF
many	12	TRBV5-5	TRBJ2-7	.	TGTGCCAGCAGCCGGGATTCCTACGAGCAGTACTTC	CASSRDSYEQYF
many	13	TRBV2	TRBJ2-3	TRBD1	TGTGCCACCGGACAGGGTGCATCAGATACGCAGTATTTT	CATGQGASDTQYF
.	14	TRBV12-3/TRBV12-4	TRBJ1-1	.	TGTGCCAGCAGTCCAAACACCGTTGAGACTGAAGCTTTCTTT	CASSPNTVETEAFF
many	12	TRBV20-1	TRBJ1-6	.	TGCAGTGTTCGACAGGAACCCTCGGCCCTCCACTTT	CSVRQEPSALHF
many	19	TRBV28	TRBJ2-6	TRBD1	TGTGCCAGCAGTTTCCCCTTGAGGCAGGGGGCGCCTGGGGCCAACGTCCTGACTTTC	CASSFPLRQGAPGANVLTF
many	15	TRBV7-9	TRBJ2-2	.	TGTGCCAGCAGCCCGAAGACTGCTTACACCGGGGAGCTGTTTTTT	CASSPKTAYTGELFF
many	15	TRBV7-3	TRBJ1-1	.	TGTGCCAGCAGCTTACGGCTGGATAGTAACAGTGAAGCTTTCTTT	CASSLRLDSNSEAFF
many	14	TRBV30	TRBJ2-1	TRBD2	TGTGCCTGGAGTGGGACTAGCGGGGGAAATGAGCAGTTCTTC	CAWSGTSGGNEQFF
many	14	TRBV30	TRBJ2-2	TRBD2	TGTGCCTGGAATAGTGGGGGGGGCACCGGGGAGCTGTTTTTT	CAWNSGGGTGELFF
many	16	TRBV15	TRBJ1-2	.	TGTGCCACCAGCAGAAAAACAGGGAGGGGTGGCTATGGCTACACCTTC	CATSRKTGRGGYGYTF
many	15	TRBV9	TRBJ2-1	.	TGTGCCAGCAGCGTAGACCCGGGACACGGCAATGAGCAGTTCTTC	CASSVDPGHGNEQFF
many	13	TRBV7-9	TRBJ2-5	TRBD2	TGTGCCAGCAGCGCCAGCGGGGCGGGGACCCAGTACTTC	CASSASGAGTQYF
many	14	TRBV28	TRBJ1-4	TRBD1	TGTGCCAGCATCAGCAGACAGGGATGGGCAAAACTGTTTTTT	CASISRQGWAKLFF
many	15	TRBV28	TRBJ1-5	.	TGTGCCAGCAGTTTTCATACAGGAGGACGTCAGCCCCAGCATTTT	CASSFHTGGRQPQHF
few	16	TRBV6-5	TRBJ2-5	TRBD2	TGTGCCAGCAGTTACTCGGGTAGCGGGAGGTCAGAGACCCAGTACTTC	CASSYSGSGRSETQYF
many	13	TRBV28	TRBJ2-5	TRBD2	TGTGCCAGCAGGGGGGAGGGTGCGGTGGCCCAGTACTTC	CASRGEGAVAQYF